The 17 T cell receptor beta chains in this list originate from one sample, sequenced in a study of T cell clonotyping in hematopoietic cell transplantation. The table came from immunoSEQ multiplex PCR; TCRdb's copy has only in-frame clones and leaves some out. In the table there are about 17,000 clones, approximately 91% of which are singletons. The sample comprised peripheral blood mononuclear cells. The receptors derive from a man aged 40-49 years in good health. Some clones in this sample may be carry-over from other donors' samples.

The CDR3: CASSIQGANNQPQHF. Here the CDR3 DNA reads TGTGCCAGCAGTATACAGGGGGCTAACAATCAGCCCCAGCATTTT. The V and J genes are TRBV6-6 and TRBJ1-5; 9 nucleotides agree with TRBD1. From germline, CDR1 is MNHNY and CDR2 SVGAGI (reference sequence). The CDR3 covers 15 residues. Germline trimming cut 5 bases from V and 3 bases from J; bases unmatched to any gene: 5.

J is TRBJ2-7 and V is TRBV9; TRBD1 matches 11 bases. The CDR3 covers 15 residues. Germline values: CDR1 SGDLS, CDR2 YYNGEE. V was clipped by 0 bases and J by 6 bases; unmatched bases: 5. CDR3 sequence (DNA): TGTGCCAGCAGCGTAGGAGGGACAGGGGGTCTCGAGCAGTACTTC. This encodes CASSVGGTGGLEQYF.

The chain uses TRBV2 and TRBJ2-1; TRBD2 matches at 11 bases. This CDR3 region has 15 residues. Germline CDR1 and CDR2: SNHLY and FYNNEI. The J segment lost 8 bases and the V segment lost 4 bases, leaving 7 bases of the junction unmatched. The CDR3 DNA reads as TGTGCCAGCAGTGGACTAGCGGGGATGGTCGATGAGCAGTTCTTC. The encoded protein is CASSGLAGMVDEQFF.

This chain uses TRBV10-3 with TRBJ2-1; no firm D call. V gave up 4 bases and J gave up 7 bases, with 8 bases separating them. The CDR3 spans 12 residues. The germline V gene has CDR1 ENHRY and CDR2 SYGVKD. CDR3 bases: TGTGCCATCAGTGGGACGGAAAATGAGCAGTTCTTC. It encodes CAISGTENEQFF.

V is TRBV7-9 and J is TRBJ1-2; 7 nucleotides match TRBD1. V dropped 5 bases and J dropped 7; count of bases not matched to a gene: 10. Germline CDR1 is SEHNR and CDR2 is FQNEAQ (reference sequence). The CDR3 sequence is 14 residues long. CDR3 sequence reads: CASSVLQGSRGYTF. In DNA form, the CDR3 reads TGTGCCAGCAGCGTACTACAGGGGTCTCGTGGCTACACCTTC. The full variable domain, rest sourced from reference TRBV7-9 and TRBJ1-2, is DTGVSQNPRHKITKRGQNVTFRCDPISEHNRLYWYRQTLGQGPEFLTYFQNEAQLEKSRLLSDRFSAERPKGSFSTLEIQRTEQGDSAMYLCASSVLQGSRGYTFGSGTRLTVV.

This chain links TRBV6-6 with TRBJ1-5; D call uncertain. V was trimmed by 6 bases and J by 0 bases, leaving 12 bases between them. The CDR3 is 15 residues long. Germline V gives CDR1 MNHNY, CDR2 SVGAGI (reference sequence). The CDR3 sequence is CASSPIGPSNQPQHF. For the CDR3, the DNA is TGTGCCAGCAGCCCCATAGGACCTAGCAATCAGCCCCAGCATTTT.

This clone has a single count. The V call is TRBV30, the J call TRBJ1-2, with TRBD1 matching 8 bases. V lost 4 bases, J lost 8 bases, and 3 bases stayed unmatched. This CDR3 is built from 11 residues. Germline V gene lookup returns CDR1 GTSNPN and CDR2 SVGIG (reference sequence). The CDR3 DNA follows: TGTGCCTGGATTACAGGGGGGGGCTACACCTTC. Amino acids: CAWITGGGYTF.

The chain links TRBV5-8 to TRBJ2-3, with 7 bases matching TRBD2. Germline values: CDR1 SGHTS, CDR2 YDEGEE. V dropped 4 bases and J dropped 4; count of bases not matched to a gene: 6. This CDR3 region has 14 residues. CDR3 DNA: TGTGCCAGCAGCGGGGGGGTGCTATCAGATACGCAGTATTTT. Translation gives CASSGGVLSDTQYF. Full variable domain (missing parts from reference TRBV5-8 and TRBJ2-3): EAGVTQSPTHLIKTRGQQATLRCSPISGHTSVYWYQQALGLGLQFLLWYDEGEERNRGNFPPRFSGRQFPNYSSELNVNALELEDSALYLCASSGGVLSDTQYFGPGTRLTVL.

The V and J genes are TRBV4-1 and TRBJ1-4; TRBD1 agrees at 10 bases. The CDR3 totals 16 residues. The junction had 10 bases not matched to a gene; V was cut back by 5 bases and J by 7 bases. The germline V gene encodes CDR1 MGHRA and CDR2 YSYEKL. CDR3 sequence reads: CASSVSGQGFGEKLFF. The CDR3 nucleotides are TGCGCCAGCAGCGTCTCGGGACAGGGGTTCGGTGAAAAACTGTTTTTT.

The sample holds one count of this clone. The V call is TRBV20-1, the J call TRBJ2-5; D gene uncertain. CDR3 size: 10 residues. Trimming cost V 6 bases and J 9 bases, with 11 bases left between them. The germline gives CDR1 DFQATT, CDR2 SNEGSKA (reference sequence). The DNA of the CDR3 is TGCAGTGCGCCCCGCGAGTCCCAGTACTTC. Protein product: CSAPRESQYF.

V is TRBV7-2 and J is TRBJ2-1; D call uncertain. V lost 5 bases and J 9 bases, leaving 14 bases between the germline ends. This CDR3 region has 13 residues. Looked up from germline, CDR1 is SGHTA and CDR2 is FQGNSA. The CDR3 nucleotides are TGTGCCAGCAGCGCAGGCGGTTTCGGTGAGCAGTTCTTC. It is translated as CASSAGGFGEQFF.

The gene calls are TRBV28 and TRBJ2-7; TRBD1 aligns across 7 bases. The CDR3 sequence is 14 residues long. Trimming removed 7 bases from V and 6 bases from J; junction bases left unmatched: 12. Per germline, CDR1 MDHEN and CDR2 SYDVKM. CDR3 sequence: CASTDTLNRGEQYF. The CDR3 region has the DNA TGTGCCAGCACCGACACGCTCAACAGGGGCGAGCAGTACTTC.

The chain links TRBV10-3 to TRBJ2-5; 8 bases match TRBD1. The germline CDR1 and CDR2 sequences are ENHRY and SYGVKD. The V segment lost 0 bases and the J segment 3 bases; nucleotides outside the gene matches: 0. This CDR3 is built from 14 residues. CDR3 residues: CAISESDREETQYF. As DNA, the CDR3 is TGTGCCATCAGTGAGTCGGACAGGGAAGAGACCCAGTACTTC.

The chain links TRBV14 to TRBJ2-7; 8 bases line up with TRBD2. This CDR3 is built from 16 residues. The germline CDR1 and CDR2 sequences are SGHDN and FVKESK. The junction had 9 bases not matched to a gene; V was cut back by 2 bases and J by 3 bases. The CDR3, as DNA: TGTGCCAGCAGCCAACAAAGCGGGAGAGGGGGCTACGAGCAGTACTTC. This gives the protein CASSQQSGRGGYEQYF.

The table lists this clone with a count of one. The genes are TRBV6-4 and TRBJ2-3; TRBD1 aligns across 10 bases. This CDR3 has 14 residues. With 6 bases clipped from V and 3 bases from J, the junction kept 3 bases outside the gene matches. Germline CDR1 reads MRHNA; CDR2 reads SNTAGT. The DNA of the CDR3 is TGTGCCAGCAGCCGGGACAGGGGAACAGATACGCAGTATTTT. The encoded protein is CASSRDRGTDTQYF.

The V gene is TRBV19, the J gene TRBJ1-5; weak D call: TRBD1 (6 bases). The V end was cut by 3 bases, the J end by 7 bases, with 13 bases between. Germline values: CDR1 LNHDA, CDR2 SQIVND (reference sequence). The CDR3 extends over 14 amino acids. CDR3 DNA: TGTGCCAGTAGTATCGGGACAACTTTACAGCCCCAGCATTTT. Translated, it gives CASSIGTTLQPQHF.

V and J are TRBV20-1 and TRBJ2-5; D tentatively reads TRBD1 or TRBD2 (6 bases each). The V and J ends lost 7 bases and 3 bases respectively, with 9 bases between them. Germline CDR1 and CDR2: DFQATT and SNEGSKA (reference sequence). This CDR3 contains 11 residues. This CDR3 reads CSEGGEETQYF. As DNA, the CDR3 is TGCAGTGAGGGGGGAGAAGAGACCCAGTACTTC.